What follows is one TCR beta chain and its context. 5'RACE primed at constant segments yielded TCR alpha and TCR beta cDNA libraries bearing sample barcodes and UMIs. In TCRdb, the 5' RACE reads were re-called with MiXCR into one record per CDR3 protein. The table shows 500,000 to 550,000 distinct CDR3 sequences, with around 21% occurring only once. Germline CDR1 and CDR2: SGHNT and YYREEE (reference sequence). The CDR3 spans 13 residues. Trimming pared 2 bases from V and 3 bases from J, leaving 9 bases between. This sample was included in a study of T-cell memory formation after mild COVID-19. The chain links TRBV5-4 to TRBJ2-7, with D possibly matching TRBD2 (5 bases). The specimen was PBMCs or a T cell subset sorted from them (not recorded which). This receptor was identified in an adult woman who had mild COVID-19 (a few samples of this study predate the infection). Cell type and time point are not known. In DNA form, the CDR3 reads TGTGCCAGCAGCTTCCCCCGGGGCTACGAGCAGTACTTC. Protein sequence: CASSFPRGYEQYF. The variable domain in full, completed from reference TRBV5-4 and TRBJ2-7, reads ETGVTQSPTHLIKTRGQQVTLRCSSQSGHNTVSWYQQALGQGPQFIFQYYREEENGRGNFPPRFSGLQFPNYSSELNVNALELDDSALYLCASSFPRGYEQYFGPGTRLTVT.